These 25 T cell receptor beta chains were sequenced from one sample in a study of blood T cell repertoires in COVID-19. The method was immunoSEQ multiplex PCR; TCRdb's version includes in-frame clones alone and lacks a portion of them. The sample shows about 350,000 clones, about 88% of them seen only once. The sample taken for sequencing was PBMCs or T cells enriched from blood (not recorded which). All receptors derive from a young woman who had been exposed to COVID-19.

This chain connects TRBV7-3 to TRBJ2-5, with 9 bases matching TRBD2. The V gene's germline CDR1 is SGHTA and CDR2 FQGTGA. The V and J ends lost 5 bases and 7 bases, in that order; junction bases with no gene match: 17. This CDR3 is 17 amino acids long. The CDR3 sequence is CASSPGAREGRAGTQYF. DNA of the CDR3: TGTGCCAGCAGCCCCGGAGCGCGGGAGGGCCGGGCGGGGACCCAGTACTTC.

This clone was recorded only once. The rearrangement uses TRBV28 and TRBJ1-2; 10 bases fit TRBD1. Trimming took 8 bases from V and 8 from J; bases not matched to a gene: 8. CDR1 and CDR2 from the germline V gene are MDHEN and SYDVKM. CDR3 length equals 13 residues. The DNA of the CDR3 is TGTGCCAGCCGTCCGGGACAGGGGACCGGCTACACCTTC. Its protein is CASRPGQGTGYTF.

This clone has just a few counts. The genes are TRBV27 and TRBJ1-5; D might be TRBD1 (6 bases). Germline loops: CDR1 MNHEY, CDR2 SMNVEV (reference sequence). This CDR3 has 17 residues. V was pared by 5 bases and J by 2 bases, with 19 bases between. The CDR3 loop reads CASSPQGRGDGNQPQHF. The CDR3 nucleotides read TGTGCCAGCAGTCCCCAGGGGAGGGGTGACGGCAATCAGCCCCAGCATTTT.

The J gene is TRBJ1-1, the V gene TRBV5-4; D not resolved. In germline, CDR1 is SGHNT, CDR2 YYREEE (reference sequence). Trimming took 6 bases from V and 4 from J, leaving 13 bases between them. The CDR3 is 13 residues long. The CDR3 region has the DNA TGTGCCAGCACCGCGGCGGGGTTCACTGAAGCTTTCTTT. Translation gives CASTAAGFTEAFF.

This chain links TRBV19 with TRBJ2-7; TRBD2 matches 7 bases. This CDR3 has 12 amino acids. Germline CDR1 reads LNHDA; CDR2 reads SQIVND (reference sequence). Germline trimming cut 8 bases from V and 1 base from J; bases unmatched to any gene: 2. CDR3 region: CASGGGSYEQYF. The CDR3 DNA reads as TGTGCCAGTGGGGGGGGTTCCTACGAGCAGTACTTC.

The chain carries TRBV6-5 and TRBJ1-5, with a possible D match to TRBD1 (6 bases). Per germline, CDR1 MNHEY and CDR2 SVGAGI. The length of the CDR3 is 14 residues. The V end lost 8 bases, the J end lost 0 bases, and 11 bases lay between the germline ends. The CDR3 here is CASSRTDSNQPQHF. CDR3 DNA: TGTGCCAGCTCAAGGACAGATAGCAATCAGCCCCAGCATTTT.

The V call is TRBV5-6, the J call TRBJ1-4, with TRBD1 as a possible D gene (5 bases). The CDR3 has 17 amino acids. Germline CDR1 reads SGHDT; CDR2 reads YYEEEE. V lost 0 bases and J lost 0, with 12 bases in between. The CDR3 nucleotides are TGTGCCAGCAGCTTGGCAGGGCCTATTGCAACTAATGAAAAACTGTTTTTT. Residues: CASSLAGPIATNEKLFF.

To note about this clone: The sample has other DNA sequences that encode this CDR3 too. This chain connects TRBV11-2 to TRBJ1-1; the D gene is possibly TRBD1 (5 bases). V was trimmed by 2 bases and J by 1 base, leaving 5 bases between them. The germline CDR1 and CDR2 sequences are SGHAT and FQNNGV. The CDR3 length is 13 residues. The DNA of the CDR3 is TGTGCCAGCAGCTTACAGGGGAACACTGAAGCTTTCTTT. Its protein product is CASSLQGNTEAFF.

This clone showed up just a few times. The chain employs TRBV21-1 and TRBJ1-5; the listed D gene, TRBD1, was not tested against the DNA. TRBV21-1 is labeled a pseudogene. The CDR3 consists of 16 residues. CDR3 sequence reads: CASSKGTGGSNQPQHF. CDR3 DNA sequence: TGTGCCAGCAGCAAAGGGACAGGGGGCAGCAATCAGCCCCAGCATTTT.

The CDR3 is CASTLSGRAWNEQFF. The CDR3 DNA follows: TGTGCCAGCACCCTTAGCGGGAGGGCCTGGAATGAGCAGTTCTTC. This chain links TRBV27 with TRBJ2-1; 11 bases line up with TRBD2. Per germline, CDR1 MNHEY and CDR2 SMNVEV (reference sequence). The CDR3 extends over 15 amino acids. Trimming removed 7 bases from V and 7 bases from J; junction bases left unmatched: 9.

This chain connects TRBV19 to TRBJ1-2; no definite D call. V shed 9 bases and J shed 4 bases, with 12 bases lying between them. The germline CDR1 and CDR2 sequences are LNHDA and SQIVND (reference sequence). This CDR3 comprises 12 residues. CDR3 in DNA: TGTGCCAGCTGCCGGGGAAGCTATGGCTACACCTTC. It specifies CASCRGSYGYTF.

The genes are TRBV13 and TRBJ2-1; D unresolved. The CDR3 has 19 amino acids. Trimming removed 5 bases from V and 0 bases from J, with 23 bases in between. The germline V gene encodes CDR1 PRHDT and CDR2 FYEKMQ (reference sequence). CDR3 loop: CASSISPSILPSSYNEQFF. In DNA, the CDR3 is TGTGCCAGCAGCATTAGTCCCTCCATCTTGCCGAGCTCCTACAATGAGCAGTTCTTC.

The chain uses TRBV5-4 and TRBJ2-1, with D possibly TRBD2 on 6 matching bases. Germline CDR1 reads SGHNT; CDR2 reads YYREEE (reference sequence). The CDR3 is 13 residues long. V lost 4 bases to trimming and J lost 4 bases, with 9 bases between them. The CDR3 bases are TGTGCCAGCAGCGCGAGCGGGTACAATGAGCAGTTCTTC. The encoded protein is CASSASGYNEQFF.

The chain couples TRBV2 to TRBJ1-2, with unresolved D. V lost 7 bases to trimming and J lost 2 bases, with 14 bases between them. The CDR3 sequence is 14 residues long. Germline lookup yields CDR1 SNHLY and CDR2 FYNNEI. DNA for the CDR3: TGTGCCAGCACCCTAGTGGCCGAGAACTATGGCTACACCTTC. Residues: CASTLVAENYGYTF.

V gene TRBV9 combines with J gene TRBJ2-3; 7 positions agree with TRBD1. The CDR3 length is 15 residues. Looked up from germline, CDR1 is SGDLS and CDR2 is YYNGEE. V shed 0 bases and J 5 bases; nucleotides not matched to a gene: 6. CDR3 in amino acids: CASSVGRSGGDTQYF. DNA of the CDR3: TGTGCCAGCAGCGTAGGGAGGTCAGGGGGAGATACGCAGTATTTT.

J is TRBJ1-2 and V is TRBV6-5; 7 bases are a match to TRBD1. V shed 6 bases, J shed 1 base, and the junction held 8 bases outside the gene matches. Germline loops: CDR1 MNHEY, CDR2 SVGAGI. The CDR3 runs to 15 residues. In DNA form, the CDR3 reads TGTGCCAGCAGCGACAGGGTAGCGTTTAACTATGGCTACACCTTC. Encoded protein: CASSDRVAFNYGYTF.

The rearrangement uses TRBV6-5 and TRBJ2-7; the D gene is possibly TRBD1 (5 bases). The ends were cut back, 7 bases at V and 5 bases at J, with 18 bases in the middle. Germline loops: CDR1 MNHEY, CDR2 SVGAGI. The CDR3 covers 14 residues. CDR3 residues: CASIRAILGNEQYF. The CDR3 coding sequence is TGTGCCAGCATCAGGGCGATCCTGGGAAACGAGCAGTACTTC.

The chain uses TRBV3-1 (or the pseudogene TRBV3-2) and TRBJ2-5, with TRBD1 matching 8 bases. Germline-derived CDR1 and CDR2 are LGHDT and YNNKEL (reference sequence). This CDR3 has 15 amino acids. The junction had 6 bases not matched to a gene; V was cut back by 5 bases and J by 1 base. As DNA, the CDR3 is TGTGCCAGCAGCTACGGACAGGGCCCCCAAGAGACCCAGTACTTC. Translating it yields CASSYGQGPQETQYF.

There are a few counts of this clone. J is TRBJ2-7 and V is TRBV19, with D possibly TRBD2 on 5 matching bases. Trimming cost V 7 bases and J 2 bases, with 15 bases left between them. Germline V lookup: CDR1 LNHDA, CDR2 SQIVND (reference sequence). This CDR3 has 14 amino acids. DNA of the CDR3: TGTGCCAGTACCCCCTGGAACGGGGCCTACGAGCAGTACTTC. This sequence encodes CASTPWNGAYEQYF.

This sequence joins TRBV18 and TRBJ1-4, with D tentatively TRBD1 (6 bases). The CDR3 loop spans 13 amino acids. Germline CDR1 KGHSH, CDR2 LQKENI. The germline V and J ends were trimmed by 5 bases and 5 bases, with 9 bases remaining between them. In nucleotides, the CDR3 is TGTGCCAGCTCATCCAGGGGAAATGAAAAACTGTTTTTT. Translating gives CASSSRGNEKLFF.

The V gene is TRBV28, the J gene TRBJ1-3; D is perhaps TRBD1 (6 bases). There are 15 residues in the CDR3. CDR1 is MDHEN, CDR2 SYDVKM, per germline. The V end was cut by 5 bases, the J end by 4 bases, with 15 bases between. The CDR3 DNA reads TGTGCCAGCAGTCGAGGGGGTCCTGAGGGAAACACCATATATTTT. It yields the protein CASSRGGPEGNTIYF. Variable domain in full (rest from reference TRBV28 and TRBJ1-3): DVKVTQSSRYLVKRTGEKVFLECVQDMDHENMFWYRQDPGLGLRLIYFSYDVKMKEKGDIPEGYSVSREKKERFSLILESASTNQTSMYLCASSRGGPEGNTIYFGEGSWLTVV.

The chain combines TRBV7-8 with TRBJ1-2, with a tentative D call TRBD1 (5 bases). The V end lost 1 base, the J end lost 1 base, and 13 bases lay between the germline ends. Per germline, CDR1 SGHVS and CDR2 FQNEAQ. This CDR3 region has 16 residues. The CDR3 here is CASSLDREGHNYGYTF. In DNA form, the CDR3 reads TGTGCCAGCAGCTTAGATCGGGAGGGGCATAACTATGGCTACACCTTC.

This clone was seen only a few times. The chain employs TRBV11-3 and TRBJ2-4; 11 positions match TRBD2. The CDR3 runs 16 residues. CDR1 and CDR2 from the germline V gene are SGHNT and YENEEA. V gave up 5 bases and J gave up 4 bases; unmatched junction bases: 7. CDR3 protein: CASSRTGLAVKNIQYF. The CDR3 coding sequence is TGTGCCAGCAGCCGAACGGGACTAGCGGTAAAAAACATTCAGTACTTC.

The chain has TRBV19 and TRBJ2-3; a weak D match, TRBD1 (6 bases). Germline CDR1 LNHDA, CDR2 SQIVND (reference sequence). The CDR3 is 15 amino acids. Trimming took 7 bases from V and 2 from J, leaving 16 bases between them. Here the CDR3 reads CASTQYRADTDTQYF. Written as DNA, the CDR3 is TGTGCCAGTACCCAGTACAGGGCCGACACAGATACGCAGTATTTT.

This chain connects TRBV30 to TRBJ2-2, with 8 bases identical to TRBD1. The CDR3 spans 12 residues. V was pared by 5 bases and J by 7 bases, with 3 bases of the junction left unmatched. Germline V CDR1 and CDR2: GTSNPN, SVGIG (reference sequence). Written as DNA, the CDR3 is TGTGCCTGGGACGACAGGGGCGGGGAGCTGTTTTTT. Protein: CAWDDRGGELFF.